The clone carrying this T cell receptor beta chain was recorded only once. Its cognate antigen is unknown. The data are from a study of vaccination and CD4 T cells after COVID-19. Study-wide findings and caveats: The great majority, 304 of 307 vaccine-specific clones, proved spike mono-reactive in convalescent patients.

Trimming cost V 1 base and J 2 bases, with 12 bases left between them. Germline CDR1 and CDR2: DFQATT and SNEGSKA (reference sequence). There are 15 residues in the CDR3. Treatment given: approximately nine-day PBMC culture with coronavirus spike peptide pools or control peptides (ViraFEST assay). Harvesting of the unexposed donor's CD4+ T cells predated the COVID-19 pandemic (2011-2018). The Oncomine TCR Beta short-read assay generated sequence data from the DNA of cultured CD4+ T cells. TCRdb reprocessed the PCR reads with MiXCR, giving one entry per CDR3 protein. This sample carries approximately 920 distinct CDR3 sequences, 17% of them seen once, and the ten largest clones take 40% to 60%.

The clonotype comes from a human donor in good health. Sequencing used CD4+ T cells from blood, cultured in vitro. The rearrangement joins TRBV20-1 to TRBJ2-1; no firm D call. CDR3 sequence reads: CSARVGPSTYNEQFF. CDR3 coding DNA: TGCAGTGCTAGAGTCGGACCTTCAACCTACAATGAGCAGTTCTTC.